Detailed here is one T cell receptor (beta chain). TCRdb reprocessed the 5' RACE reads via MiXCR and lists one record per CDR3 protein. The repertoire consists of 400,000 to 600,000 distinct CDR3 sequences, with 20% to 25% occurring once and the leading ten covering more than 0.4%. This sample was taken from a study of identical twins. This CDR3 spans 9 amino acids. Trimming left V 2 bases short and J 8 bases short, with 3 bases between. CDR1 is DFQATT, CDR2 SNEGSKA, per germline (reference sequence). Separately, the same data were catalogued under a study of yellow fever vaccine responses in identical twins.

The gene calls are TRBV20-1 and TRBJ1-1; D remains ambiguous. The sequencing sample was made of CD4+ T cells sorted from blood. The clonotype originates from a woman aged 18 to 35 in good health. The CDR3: CSARTEAFF. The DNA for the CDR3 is TGCAGTGCTAGAACGGAAGCTTTCTTT.